These 29 T cell receptor beta chains were sequenced from one sample in a study of regulatory and conventional T cells in breast cancer. Each CDR3 protein gets one entry after TCRdb re-called the PCR reads with MiXCR. Counted here are some 16,000 distinct CDR3 sequences, approximately 35% occurring once; the ten biggest clones make up 1.6%. Sequencing was done on a sample of conventional T cells from blood. These receptor sequences come from a female donor in good health.

The CDR3 nucleotides read TGTGCCAGCATGAGGGGCGGGAGGGCAGTCAATGAGCAGTTCTTC. This translates into CASMRGGRAVNEQFF. The rearrangement uses TRBV2 and TRBJ2-1; the match to TRBD2 covers 9 bases. The CDR3 consists of 15 residues. V shed 7 bases, J shed 6 bases, and the junction held 10 bases outside the gene matches. Germline V lookup: CDR1 SNHLY, CDR2 FYNNEI.

The chain couples TRBV5-6 to TRBJ2-5, with 7 bases fitting TRBD1. The CDR3 runs 16 residues. V gave up 2 bases and J gave up 3 bases; unmatched junction bases: 10. Germline loops: CDR1 SGHDT, CDR2 YYEEEE. CDR3 DNA: TGTGCCAGCAGCTTAACATCCGGGACAGTCAAAGAGACCCAGTACTTC. This codes for CASSLTSGTVKETQYF.

V usage is TRBV21-1 and J usage is TRBJ2-1. TRBV21-1 is an annotated pseudogene. There are 14 residues in the CDR3. The CDR3 DNA sequence: TGTGCCAGCAGCAAATGGCGCCCCTACAATGAGCAGTTCTTC. Protein sequence: CASSKWRPYNEQFF.

This clonotype was observed a few times. The V and J genes are TRBV4-1 and TRBJ1-2, with D tentatively TRBD1 (6 bases). Trimming shortened V by 0 bases and J by 4 bases, and 15 bases separated the two germline ends. Germline CDR1 and CDR2: MGHRA and YSYEKL. The CDR3 contains 16 residues. The CDR3 protein is CASSQEGQGLSYGYTF. CDR3 sequence (DNA): TGCGCCAGCAGCCAAGAGGGACAAGGGCTCTCCTATGGCTACACCTTC.

This clonotype is medium-sized. The V call is TRBV18, the J call TRBJ1-1; possibly TRBD1 for D (5 bases). V was clipped by 6 bases and J by 5 bases, with 16 bases between them. From germline, CDR1 is KGHSH and CDR2 LQKENI. The CDR3 contains 14 residues. CDR3 bases: TGTGCCAGCTCGCCCCACCCAGGGCAAACTGAAGCTTTCTTT. Amino acid sequence: CASSPHPGQTEAFF. The full variable domain, with the rest looked up from reference TRBV18 and TRBJ1-1, is NAGVMQNPRHLVRRRGQEARLRCSPMKGHSHVYWYRQLPEEGLKFMVYLQKENIIDESGMPKERFSAEFPKEGPSILRIQQVVRGDSAAYFCASSPHPGQTEAFFGQGTRLTVV.

The gene calls are TRBV7-2 and TRBJ2-7; TRBD1 or TRBD2 may be the D gene (5 bases each). This CDR3 is 14 amino acids long. Germline V gives CDR1 SGHTA, CDR2 FQGNSA. V dropped 5 bases and J dropped 3 bases, with 14 bases sitting between them. CDR3 sequence: CASSREPQGYEQYF. DNA of the CDR3: TGTGCCAGCAGCCGGGAACCGCAGGGCTACGAGCAGTACTTC.

This clonotype was counted between two and nine times. This chain connects TRBV12-3 or TRBV12-4 to TRBJ1-2, with D maybe TRBD1 (5 bases). Between the trimmed V and J ends, which lost 3 bases and 7 bases, there was a span of 18 bases. The CDR3 runs 15 residues. The CDR3 spells CASSLAGRTSGGYTF. The CDR3 DNA sequence: TGTGCCAGCAGTTTGGCAGGGAGGACGTCTGGTGGCTACACCTTC.

J is TRBJ1-4 and V is TRBV7-6, with no clear D. The CDR3 sequence is 13 residues long. CDR1 and CDR2 (germline): SGHVS, FNYEAQ. V was trimmed by 5 bases and J by 5 bases, leaving 9 bases between them. This CDR3 is CASSRTENEKLFF. The CDR3 DNA is TGTGCCAGCAGCAGGACGGAGAATGAAAAACTGTTTTTT.

This clonotype was seen a single time. The V call is TRBV6-5, the J call TRBJ1-3; D might be TRBD1 (6 bases). Trimming shortened V by 5 bases and J by 7 bases, and 21 bases separated the two germline ends. This CDR3 comprises 16 residues. Germline lookup yields CDR1 MNHEY and CDR2 SVGAGI. The CDR3 DNA reads TGTGCCAGCAGTCTAAGGCGGGGGGCTCCCATGAACACCATATATTTT. It translates to CASSLRRGAPMNTIYF.

This chain joins TRBV2 and TRBJ1-1; 7 bases are a match to TRBD1. CDR3 length equals 13 residues. Trimming at V came to 5 bases and at J to 3 bases, leaving 3 bases not matched to a gene. From germline, CDR1 is SNHLY and CDR2 FYNNEI. This CDR3 reads CASSFDRDTEAFF. CDR3 nucleotide sequence: TGTGCCAGCAGTTTTGACAGGGACACTGAAGCTTTCTTT.

The CDR3 nucleotides read TGTGCCAGCAGCTTAAACATCGGGGATACGCAGTATTTT. Encoded protein: CASSLNIGDTQYF. This chain uses TRBV7-3 with TRBJ2-3, with unresolved D. Germline V lookup: CDR1 SGHTA, CDR2 FQGTGA. Trimming stripped 1 base from V and 6 bases from J, with 8 bases between. The CDR3 runs 13 residues.

Comment on this clonotype: Because the CDR3 is missing its conserved closing phenylalanine or tryptophan, this is likely a read error. Here the CDR3 reads CASSSRLAAINEQFC. The CDR3 nucleotides read TGTGCCAGCAGTTCAAGACTAGCGGCAATCAATGAGCAGTTCTGC. The J gene is TRBJ2-1, the V gene TRBV6-5, with 9 bases lining up with TRBD2. Looked up from germline, CDR1 is MNHEY and CDR2 is SVGAGI. V lost 4 bases, J lost 6 bases, and 7 bases stayed unmatched. CDR3 length equals 15 residues.

Worth noting for this clonotype: A much larger clone sits a single nucleotide away, making a read error possible. The CDR3 end shows no conserved phenylalanine or tryptophan, and so a read error is likely. The rearrangement links TRBV7-9 to TRBJ1-4; TRBD1 might be the D (6 bases). The CDR3 totals 14 residues. From germline, CDR1 is SEHNR and CDR2 FQNEAQ (reference sequence). The germline V and J ends were trimmed by 5 bases and 8 bases, with 15 bases remaining between them. Written as DNA, the CDR3 is TGTGCCAGCAGCCCAGGACCAGGGGTCGAAAAACTGTTTTCT. Protein: CASSPGPGVEKLFS.

The chain employs TRBV20-1 and TRBJ1-3; the D gene is possibly TRBD1 (5 bases). The CDR3 has 15 amino acids. Germline loops: CDR1 DFQATT, CDR2 SNEGSKA (reference sequence). The V and J ends lost 3 bases and 0 bases respectively, with 12 bases between them. The DNA for the CDR3 is TGCAGTGCTAGGACACAGGCCTACTCTGGAAACACCATATATTTT. Protein sequence: CSARTQAYSGNTIYF.

This clonotype was seen a few times. The rearrangement uses TRBV5-6 and TRBJ2-1, with 7 bases fitting TRBD2. The CDR3 runs 15 residues. The germline CDR1 and CDR2 sequences are SGHDT and YYEEEE. The trim removed 7 bases at V and 5 bases at J, leaving 12 bases unmatched. The CDR3 region has the DNA TGTGCCAGCGGCTGGTCGTGGGGGAGGGACAATGAGCAGTTCTTC. Translated, it gives CASGWSWGRDNEQFF.

The CDR3 sequence is CASSDLQGAYNEQFF. CDR3 nucleotide sequence: TGTGCCAGCAGTGATTTGCAGGGGGCTTACAATGAGCAGTTCTTC. The genes are TRBV25-1 and TRBJ2-1; TRBD1 matches at 8 bases. CDR1 MGHDK and CDR2 SYGVNS come from the germline V gene. The V gene end was trimmed by 3 bases and the J gene end by 4 bases; junction bases not matched to a gene: 5. This CDR3 is built from 15 residues.

By share, this clonotype ranks as medium-sized. Here the CDR3 DNA reads TGTGCCAGCAGACCTCCGGCTAGCGGGTCCGCCTACAATGAGCAGTTCTTC. Residues: CASRPPASGSAYNEQFF. The chain uses TRBV6-2 or TRBV6-3 and TRBJ2-1; 8 positions agree with TRBD2. The CDR3 contains 17 residues. CDR1 and CDR2 from the germline V gene are MNHEY and SVGEGT. After removal of 6 bases from V and 2 bases from J, the junction contained 12 bases not matched to a gene.

This clonotype came up a few times. V is TRBV12-3 or TRBV12-4 and J is TRBJ2-2; D gene ambiguous. The CDR3 spans 13 residues. Trimming took off 2 bases at V and 0 bases at J, with 1 base between the two ends. Written as DNA, the CDR3 is TGTGCCAGCAGTTTATCGAACACCGGGGAGCTGTTTTTT. Its translation: CASSLSNTGELFF.

The gene calls are TRBV7-8 and TRBJ2-1; 7 bases are a match to TRBD2. Germline-derived CDR1 and CDR2 are SGHVS and FQNEAQ. The J segment lost 1 base and the V segment lost 4 bases, leaving 7 bases of the junction unmatched. The CDR3 has 16 residues. Written as DNA, the CDR3 is TGTGCCAGCAGCTCCAGGCTAGCGGTGTCCTACAATGAGCAGTTCTTC. This translates into CASSSRLAVSYNEQFF.

This clonotype was counted between two and nine times. V and J are TRBV7-2 and TRBJ2-1, with D hard to call. The ends were cut back, 1 base at V and 7 bases at J, with 8 bases in the middle. Germline CDR1 and CDR2: SGHTA and FQGNSA. This CDR3 region has 13 residues. The CDR3 sequence: CASSLGRNNEQFF. The CDR3 region has the DNA TGTGCCAGCAGCTTAGGACGGAATAATGAGCAGTTCTTC.

This clonotype showed up just a few times. The genes are TRBV12-3 or TRBV12-4 and TRBJ1-2; no clear D gene. The CDR3 totals 13 residues. Trimming took 1 base from V and 5 from J, leaving 8 bases between them. CDR3 in DNA: TGTGCCAGCAGTTTAGATCCCATATATGGCTACACCTTC. This gives the protein CASSLDPIYGYTF.

The V and J genes are TRBV7-9 and TRBJ2-1, with D hard to call. Trimming removed 1 base at V and 7 bases at J, with 2 bases between. Germline values: CDR1 SEHNR, CDR2 FQNEAQ (reference sequence). This CDR3 is 11 amino acids long. The CDR3 nucleotides are TGTGCCAGCAGCTTAGTGAATGAGCAGTTCTTC. Protein product: CASSLVNEQFF.

This chain connects TRBV6-5 to TRBJ2-3, with D unresolved. V lost 2 bases to trimming and J lost 10 bases, with 13 bases between them. This CDR3 spans 13 amino acids. Per germline, CDR1 MNHEY and CDR2 SVGAGI. The CDR3 here is CASSYRAQTPQYF. DNA for the CDR3: TGTGCCAGCAGTTACAGGGCCCAAACCCCGCAGTATTTT.

Worth noting for this clonotype: An end of the junction differs from the germline gene, which may be a read error. The chain recombines TRBV3-1 with TRBJ2-1; 8 nucleotides agree with TRBD1. The end of the DNA fits TRBJ2-7 better, so the J call may be wrong. CDR3 length: 12 amino acids. Germline V gene data show CDR1 as LGHDT and CDR2 as YNNKEL (reference sequence). The CDR3 region is CAGSGQGLRQYF. CDR3 nucleotides: TGTGCCGGCAGCGGACAGGGACTTAGGCAGTACTTC.

This clonotype was observed a handful of times. The chain combines TRBV6-2 or TRBV6-3 with TRBJ1-6, with D unresolved. CDR3 length equals 14 residues. Per the germline V gene, CDR1 is MNHEY and CDR2 is SVGEGT. Trimming stripped 2 bases from V and 7 bases from J, with 9 bases between. CDR3 protein: CASSYPWRNSPLHF. The CDR3 nucleotides are TGTGCCAGCAGTTACCCATGGCGAAATTCACCCCTCCACTTT.

The chain employs TRBV7-9 and TRBJ2-1, with 11 bases identical to TRBD2. With V trimmed by 1 base and J by 5 bases, 13 bases remained unmatched. There are 19 residues in the CDR3. Germline assignment: CDR1 SEHNR and CDR2 FQNEAQ (reference sequence). Here the CDR3 reads CASSLVPTSGILHNNEQFF. CDR3 DNA: TGTGCCAGCAGCTTAGTTCCGACTAGCGGGATTCTCCACAACAATGAGCAGTTCTTC.

The chain is built from TRBV20-1 and TRBJ2-3; 10 bases map to TRBD1. In germline, CDR1 is DFQATT, CDR2 SNEGSKA (reference sequence). The CDR3 is 14 residues long. J gave up 2 bases and V 5 bases, and 4 bases lay outside the gene matches. CDR3 residues: CSARDRGNTDTQYF. CDR3 nucleotide sequence: TGCAGTGCTCGGGACAGGGGTAACACAGATACGCAGTATTTT.

This chain links TRBV5-1 with TRBJ2-3, with TRBD2 matching over 12 bases. Germline CDR1 and CDR2: SGHRS and YFSETQ. J was trimmed by 9 bases and V by 0 bases; bases with no gene match: 5. The CDR3 has 15 residues. CDR3 bases: TGCGCCAGCAGCTTGGAGACTAGCGGGGGCAAGACGCAGTATTTT. This encodes CASSLETSGGKTQYF.

The chain joins TRBV6-5 to TRBJ2-2; TRBD2 might be the D (6 bases). The ends were cut back, 10 bases at V and 7 bases at J, with 16 bases in the middle. This CDR3 is built from 13 residues. Germline CDR1 MNHEY, CDR2 SVGAGI. This CDR3 reads CATEGPEGGELFF. For the CDR3, the DNA is TGTGCCACGGAGGGGCCCGAGGGCGGGGAGCTGTTTTTT.